The 10 T cell receptor beta chains given below trace back to one sample, sequenced in a study of OX40 agonist ivuxolimab in advanced cancers. Libraries were prepared by immunoSEQ multiplex PCR; TCRdb keeps only in-frame clonotypes and omits some of them. The profile shows 80,000 to 100,000 clones, less than 95% of them singletons. The source was CD4+ or CD8+ T cells sorted from blood, collected in a trial of the OX40 agonist ivuxolimab. Receptor source: an adult with an advanced solid tumor such as melanoma, head and neck, liver or kidney cancer.

On this clone itself: This same CDR3 is encoded by further DNA sequences in the sample. CDR3 nucleotide sequence: TGCGCCAGCAGTTCCGGGACAGGCCCGGGGAGCGAAAAACTGTTTTTT. Its protein is CASSSGTGPGSEKLFF. V usage is TRBV5-1 and J usage is TRBJ1-4, with 8 bases identical to TRBD1. The CDR3 contains 16 residues. The junction had 14 bases not matched to a gene; V was cut back by 5 bases and J by 8 bases. From germline, CDR1 is SGHRS and CDR2 YFSETQ.

J is TRBJ2-7 and V is TRBV28; perhaps D is TRBD1 or TRBD2 (6 bases each). Germline CDR1 and CDR2: MDHEN and SYDVKM. The CDR3 has 14 residues. With 7 bases removed from V and 4 bases from J, the gap between germline ends came to 17 bases. The CDR3 loop is CASTRPGGLYEQYF. The CDR3 nucleotides are TGTGCCAGCACCCGACCCGGGGGCTTGTACGAGCAGTACTTC.

V and J are TRBV28 and TRBJ1-2; 7 bases are shared with TRBD1. The germline CDR1 and CDR2 sequences are MDHEN and SYDVKM. CDR3 length: 15 amino acids. Trimming cost V 2 bases and J 1 base; bases outside gene matches: 4. As DNA, the CDR3 is TGTGCCAGCAGTTTACCATCAGGGGGTAACTATGGCTACACCTTC. Amino acid sequence: CASSLPSGGNYGYTF.

This chain connects TRBV7-9 to TRBJ2-1; perhaps D is TRBD1 or TRBD2 (5 bases each). The germline V and J ends were trimmed by 5 bases and 5 bases, with 13 bases remaining between them. Germline loops: CDR1 SEHNR, CDR2 FQNEAQ (reference sequence). The CDR3 runs to 14 residues. CDR3 coding DNA: TGTGCCAGCAGCGCCGGGACGGCGAACAATGAGCAGTTCTTC. Amino acid sequence: CASSAGTANNEQFF.

CDR3 nucleotides: TGCGCCAGCAGCTTGAGTTGGGGGCAGAACACTGAAGCTTTCTTT. It codes for CASSLSWGQNTEAFF. The chain links TRBV5-1 to TRBJ1-1; D is possibly TRBD1 (6 bases). The CDR3 loop spans 15 amino acids. V was clipped by 1 base and J by 1 base, with 11 bases between them. Germline V gene sequence: CDR1 SGHRS, CDR2 YFSETQ. Full variable domain (missing parts from reference TRBV5-1 and TRBJ1-1): KAGVTQTPRYLIKTRGQQVTLSCSPISGHRSVSWYQQTPGQGLQFLFEYFSETQRNKGNFPGRFSGRQFSNSRSEMNVSTLELGDSALYLCASSLSWGQNTEAFFGQGTRLTVV.

J is TRBJ2-7 and V is TRBV28, with D maybe TRBD1 (5 bases). This CDR3 comprises 13 residues. Germline-derived CDR1 and CDR2 are MDHEN and SYDVKM. Trimming removed 5 bases from V and 5 bases from J, with 13 bases in between. The CDR3: CASSRGWANEQYF. Written as DNA, the CDR3 is TGTGCCAGCAGTAGGGGTTGGGCCAACGAGCAGTACTTC. Based on the CDR3 plus reference TRBV28 and TRBJ2-7, the full variable domain is DVKVTQSSRYLVKRTGEKVFLECVQDMDHENMFWYRQDPGLGLRLIYFSYDVKMKEKGDIPEGYSVSREKKERFSLILESASTNQTSMYLCASSRGWANEQYFGPGTRLTVT.

The table lists this clone with a count of one. The rearrangement joins TRBV18 to TRBJ1-4; D is ambiguous. This CDR3 has 13 residues. Germline V gene sequence: CDR1 KGHSH, CDR2 LQKENI. V was pared by 4 bases and J by 6 bases, with 9 bases between. In DNA form, the CDR3 reads TGTGCCAGCTCACTGGGAAGGCATGAAAAACTGTTTTTT. Its protein is CASSLGRHEKLFF.

This clone was recorded only once. The genes are TRBV28 and TRBJ1-5; D uncertain. This CDR3 has 13 residues. Germline CDR1 reads MDHEN; CDR2 reads SYDVKM. The germline V and J ends were trimmed by 8 bases and 4 bases, with 12 bases remaining between them. The CDR3 spells CASGEPNNQPQHF. Written as DNA, the CDR3 is TGTGCCAGCGGAGAACCAAATAATCAGCCCCAGCATTTT. The entire variable domain, with the rest obtained from reference TRBV28 and TRBJ1-5, is as follows: DVKVTQSSRYLVKRTGEKVFLECVQDMDHENMFWYRQDPGLGLRLIYFSYDVKMKEKGDIPEGYSVSREKKERFSLILESASTNQTSMYLCASGEPNNQPQHFGDGTRLSIL.

This clone was found once. The chain has TRBV6-5 and TRBJ1-4; D gene unclear. This CDR3 spans 15 amino acids. Germline V lookup: CDR1 MNHEY, CDR2 SVGAGI. Trimming shortened V by 4 bases and J by 5 bases, and 14 bases separated the two germline ends. The CDR3 DNA sequence: TGTGCCAGCAGTTCCGACACGGCCTTCAATGAAAAACTGTTTTTT. It yields the protein CASSSDTAFNEKLFF.

The chain recombines TRBV6-1 with TRBJ1-5; D gene ambiguous. The CDR3 length is 13 residues. V shed 4 bases and J shed 7 bases, with 11 bases lying between them. Germline lookup yields CDR1 MNHNS and CDR2 SASEGT. The CDR3 here is CASSARSGQPQHF. For the CDR3, the DNA is TGTGCCAGCAGTGCCCGCAGCGGACAGCCCCAGCATTTT.